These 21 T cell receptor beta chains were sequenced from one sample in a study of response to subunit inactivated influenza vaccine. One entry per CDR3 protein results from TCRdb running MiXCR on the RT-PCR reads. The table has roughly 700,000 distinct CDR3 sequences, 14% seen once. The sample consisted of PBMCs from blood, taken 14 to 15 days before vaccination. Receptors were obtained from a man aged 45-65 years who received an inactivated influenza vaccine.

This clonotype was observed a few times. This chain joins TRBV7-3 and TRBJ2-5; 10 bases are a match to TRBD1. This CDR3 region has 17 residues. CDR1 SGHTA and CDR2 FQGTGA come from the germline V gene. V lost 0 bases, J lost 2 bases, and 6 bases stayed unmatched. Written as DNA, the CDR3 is TGTGCCAGCAGCTTAACGGCCGGGACAGGGGTACAAGAGACCCAGTACTTC. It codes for CASSLTAGTGVQETQYF.

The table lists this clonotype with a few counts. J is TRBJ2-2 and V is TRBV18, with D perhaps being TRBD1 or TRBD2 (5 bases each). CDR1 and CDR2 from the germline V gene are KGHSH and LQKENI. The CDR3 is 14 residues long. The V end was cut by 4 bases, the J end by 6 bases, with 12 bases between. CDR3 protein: CASSLGPSAGELFF. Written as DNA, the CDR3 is TGTGCCAGCTCACTGGGACCGTCGGCCGGGGAGCTGTTTTTT.

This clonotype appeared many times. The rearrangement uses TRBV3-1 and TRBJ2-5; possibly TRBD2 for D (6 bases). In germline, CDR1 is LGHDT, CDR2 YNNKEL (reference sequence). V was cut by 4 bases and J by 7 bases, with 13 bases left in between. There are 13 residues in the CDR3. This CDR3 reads CASSPRSEGTQYF. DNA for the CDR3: TGTGCCAGCAGCCCACGTTCGGAGGGGACCCAGTACTTC.

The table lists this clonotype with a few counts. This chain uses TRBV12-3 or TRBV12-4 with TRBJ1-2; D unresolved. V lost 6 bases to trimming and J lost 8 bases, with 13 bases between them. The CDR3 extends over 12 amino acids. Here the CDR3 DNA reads TGTGCCAGCAGCTGGACCTTCTCGGGCTACACCTTC. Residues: CASSWTFSGYTF.

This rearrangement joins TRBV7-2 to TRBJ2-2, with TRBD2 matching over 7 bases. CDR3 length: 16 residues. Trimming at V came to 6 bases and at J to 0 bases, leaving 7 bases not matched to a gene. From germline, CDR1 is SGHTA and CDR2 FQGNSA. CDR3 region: CASRSSGVPNTGELFF. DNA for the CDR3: TGTGCCAGCAGATCAAGCGGGGTGCCGAACACCGGGGAGCTGTTTTTT.

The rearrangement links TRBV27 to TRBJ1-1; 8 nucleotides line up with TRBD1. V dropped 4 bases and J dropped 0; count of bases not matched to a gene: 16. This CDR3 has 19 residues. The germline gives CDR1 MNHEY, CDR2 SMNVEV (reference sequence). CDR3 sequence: CASSYLAWTGNSVNTEAFF. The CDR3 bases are TGTGCCAGCAGTTACCTCGCCTGGACAGGGAATTCGGTGAACACTGAAGCTTTCTTT.

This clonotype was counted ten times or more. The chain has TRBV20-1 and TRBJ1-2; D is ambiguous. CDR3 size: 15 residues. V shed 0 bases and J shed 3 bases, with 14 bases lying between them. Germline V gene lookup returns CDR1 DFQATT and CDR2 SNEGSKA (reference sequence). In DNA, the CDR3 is TGCAGTGCTAGAGATATAAGGGATTGGGACTATGGCTACACCTTC. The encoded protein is CSARDIRDWDYGYTF.

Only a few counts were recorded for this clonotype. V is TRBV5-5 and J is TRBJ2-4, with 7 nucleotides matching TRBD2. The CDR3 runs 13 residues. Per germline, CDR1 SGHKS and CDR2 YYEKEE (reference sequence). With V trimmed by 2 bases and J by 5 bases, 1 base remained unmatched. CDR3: CASSFGGENIQYF. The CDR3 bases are TGTGCCAGCAGCTTTGGGGGGGAAAACATTCAGTACTTC.

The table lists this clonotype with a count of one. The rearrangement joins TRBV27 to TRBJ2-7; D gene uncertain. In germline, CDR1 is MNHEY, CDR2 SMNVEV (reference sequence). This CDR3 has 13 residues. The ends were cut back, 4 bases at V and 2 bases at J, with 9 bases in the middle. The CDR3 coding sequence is TGTGCCAGCAGTTCCAGACCCACCTACGAGCAGTACTTC. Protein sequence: CASSSRPTYEQYF.

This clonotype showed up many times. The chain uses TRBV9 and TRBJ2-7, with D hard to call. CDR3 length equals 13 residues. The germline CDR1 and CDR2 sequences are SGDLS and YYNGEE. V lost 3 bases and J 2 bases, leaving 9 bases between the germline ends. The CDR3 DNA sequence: TGTGCCAGCAGCGGGGCTTCAACCTACGAGCAGTACTTC. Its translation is CASSGASTYEQYF. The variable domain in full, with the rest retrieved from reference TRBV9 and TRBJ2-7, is DSGVTQTPKHLITATGQRVTLRCSPRSGDLSVYWYQQSLDQGLQFLIQYYNGEERAKGNILERFSAQQFPDLHSELNLSSLELGDSALYFCASSGASTYEQYFGPGTRLTVT.

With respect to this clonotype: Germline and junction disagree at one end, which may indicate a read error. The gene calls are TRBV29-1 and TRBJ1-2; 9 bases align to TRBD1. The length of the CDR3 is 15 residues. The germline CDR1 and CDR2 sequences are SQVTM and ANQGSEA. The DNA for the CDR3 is TGCAGCGTGGAAGGACAGGGGAGATACCCCTATGGCTACACCTTC. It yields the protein CSVEGQGRYPYGYTF.

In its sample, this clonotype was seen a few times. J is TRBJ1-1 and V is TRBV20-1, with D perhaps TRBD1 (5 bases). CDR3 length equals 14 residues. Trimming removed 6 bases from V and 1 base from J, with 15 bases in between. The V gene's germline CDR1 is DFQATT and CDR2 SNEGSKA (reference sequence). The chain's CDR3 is CSAQPGTGNTEAFF. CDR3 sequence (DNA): TGCAGTGCCCAACCCGGGACGGGGAACACTGAAGCTTTCTTT.

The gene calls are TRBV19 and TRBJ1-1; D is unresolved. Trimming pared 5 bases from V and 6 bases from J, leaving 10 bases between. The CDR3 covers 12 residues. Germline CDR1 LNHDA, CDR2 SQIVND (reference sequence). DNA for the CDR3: TGTGCCAGTAGTCCGCAGTCCGCTGAAGCTTTCTTT. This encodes CASSPQSAEAFF. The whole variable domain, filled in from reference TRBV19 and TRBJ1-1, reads DGGITQSPKYLFRKEGQNVTLSCEQNLNHDAMYWYRQDPGQGLRLIYYSQIVNDFQKGDIAEGYSVSREKKESFPLTVTSAQKNPTAFYLCASSPQSAEAFFGQGTRLTVV.

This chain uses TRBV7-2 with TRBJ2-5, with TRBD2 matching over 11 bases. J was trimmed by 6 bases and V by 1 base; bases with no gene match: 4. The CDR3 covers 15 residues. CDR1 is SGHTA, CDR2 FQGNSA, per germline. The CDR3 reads CASSLGPSGGQTQYF. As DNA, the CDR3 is TGTGCCAGCAGCTTAGGGCCTAGCGGGGGGCAGACCCAGTACTTC.

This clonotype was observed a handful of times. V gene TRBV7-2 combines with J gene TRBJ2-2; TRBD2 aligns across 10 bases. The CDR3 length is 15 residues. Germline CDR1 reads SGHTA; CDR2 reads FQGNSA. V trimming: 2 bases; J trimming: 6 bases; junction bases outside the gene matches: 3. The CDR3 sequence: CASSLTSGASGELFF. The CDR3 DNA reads TGTGCCAGCAGCTTAACTAGCGGGGCGTCCGGGGAGCTGTTTTTT.

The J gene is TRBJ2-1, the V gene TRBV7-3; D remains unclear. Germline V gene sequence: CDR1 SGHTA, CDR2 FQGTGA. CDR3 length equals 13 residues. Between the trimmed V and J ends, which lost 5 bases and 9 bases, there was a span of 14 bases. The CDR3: CASSKTGRSEQFF. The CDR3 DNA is TGTGCCAGCAGCAAGACCGGCCGGAGTGAGCAGTTCTTC.

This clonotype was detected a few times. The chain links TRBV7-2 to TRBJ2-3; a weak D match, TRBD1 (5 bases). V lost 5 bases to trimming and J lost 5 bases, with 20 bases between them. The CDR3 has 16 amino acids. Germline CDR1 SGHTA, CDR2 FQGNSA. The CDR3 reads CASSVGVGRAVDTQYF. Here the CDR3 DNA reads TGTGCCAGCAGCGTAGGGGTTGGCAGGGCTGTAGATACGCAGTATTTT.

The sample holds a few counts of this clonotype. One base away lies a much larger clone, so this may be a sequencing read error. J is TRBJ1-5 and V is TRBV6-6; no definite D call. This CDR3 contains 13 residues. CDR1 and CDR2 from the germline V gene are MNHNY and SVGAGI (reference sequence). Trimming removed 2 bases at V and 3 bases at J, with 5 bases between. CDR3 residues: CASSYRVNQPQHF. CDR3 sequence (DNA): TGTGCCAGCAGTTACAGGGTCAATCAGCCCCAGCATTTT.

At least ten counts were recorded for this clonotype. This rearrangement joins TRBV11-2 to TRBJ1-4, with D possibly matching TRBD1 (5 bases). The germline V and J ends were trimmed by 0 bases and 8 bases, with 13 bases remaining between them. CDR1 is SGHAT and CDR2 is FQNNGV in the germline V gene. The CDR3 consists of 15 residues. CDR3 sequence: CASSLDLGGSEKLFF. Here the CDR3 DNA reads TGTGCCAGCAGCTTAGATCTGGGGGGATCGGAAAAACTGTTTTTT.

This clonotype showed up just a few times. The CDR3 spells CASSEAGSGAYEQYF. The CDR3, as DNA: TGTGCCAGCAGTGAAGCGGGAAGCGGGGCCTACGAGCAGTACTTC. The chain uses TRBV6-1 and TRBJ2-7; 7 bases align to TRBD2. The CDR3 spans 15 residues. Germline CDR1 MNHNS, CDR2 SASEGT. Trimming cost V 0 bases and J 2 bases; bases outside gene matches: 4.

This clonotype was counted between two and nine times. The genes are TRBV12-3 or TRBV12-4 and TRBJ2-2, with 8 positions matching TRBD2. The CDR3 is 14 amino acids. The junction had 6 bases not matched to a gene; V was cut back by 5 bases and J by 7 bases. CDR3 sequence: CASSAFGGGGELFF. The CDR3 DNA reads TGTGCCAGCAGTGCCTTCGGGGGGGGCGGGGAGCTGTTTTTT.